A selection of T cell receptor beta chains follows, all from one sample in a study of control samples from healthy donors and cancer patients. Method: immunoSEQ multiplex PCR; TCRdb's copy keeps in-frame clones and lacks some. The repertoire includes 110,000 or so clones, approximately 90% of them detected once, and approximately 16% sits in the top ten. Material: blood. The receptors here all came from a woman in her fifties or sixties in good health. The CDR3 runs from the conserved cysteine through the conserved F or W. The order of the fields is V gene, D gene, J gene, clone size, CDR3 DNA, CDR3 protein. The D gene is left open where the match is weak. Clone size, where shown, is once, few, many, or a class for clones that have expanded.

>TRBV6-6|TRBD1|TRBJ1-5|NA
TGTGCCAGCAGTTACGGGGGACAGGGAATGACTCAGCCCCAGCATTTT
CASSYGGQGMTQPQHF
>TRBV5-8|NA|TRBJ1-1|NA
TGTGCCAGCAGCTCGAGTATGAACACTGAAGCTTTCTTT
CASSSSMNTEAFF
>TRBV18|TRBD1|TRBJ1-5|NA
TGTGCCAGCTCACGGACAGGGGAATCTAGTCAGCCCCAGCATTTT
CASSRTGESSQPQHF
>TRBV4-1|NA|TRBJ1-4|once
TGCGCCAGCAGCCCAAGGCCTTACGGGGGGCTGTTTTTT
CASSPRPYGGLFF
>TRBV6-1|TRBD1|TRBJ2-1|NA
TGTGCCAGCAGTGAGGGACAGGGGGTATTCAATGAGCAGTTCTTC
CASSEGQGVFNEQFF
>TRBV29-1|TRBD1|TRBJ2-6|NA
TGCAGCGTTGAAGACCGGGGGACAGGGAGGTCTGGGGCCAACGTCCTGACTTTC
CSVEDRGTGRSGANVLTF
>TRBV7-3|NA|TRBJ2-7|NA
TGTGCCAGCAGCTTAAATGCGCGCTACGAGCAGTACTTC
CASSLNARYEQYF
>TRBV7-2|NA|TRBJ1-2|NA
TGTGCCAGCAGCACACCCGGGTTTAACTATGGCTACACCTTC
CASSTPGFNYGYTF
>TRBV7-3|TRBD2|TRBJ2-3|NA
TGTGCCAGCAGCTTAGCCCCGACTAGCGGGAGGGCCGGGGGCACAGATACGCAGTATTTT
CASSLAPTSGRAGGTDTQYF
>TRBV5-6|TRBD2|TRBJ2-5|NA
TGTGCCAGCAGGGGAGCGGGGGGATTCCAAGAGACCCAGTACTTC
CASRGAGGFQETQYF
>TRBV6-6|TRBD1|TRBJ2-3|NA
TGTGCCAGCAGGCCTGACAGGGACACAGATACGCAGTATTTT
CASRPDRDTDTQYF
>TRBV12-3/TRBV12-4|NA|TRBJ2-3|NA
TGTGCCAGCCTCTCGGGCCCAGATACGCAGTATTTT
CASLSGPDTQYF
>TRBV6-5|NA|TRBJ1-5|NA
TGTGCCAGCAGTTACGCAGGCCTAAATCAGCCCCAGCATTTT
CASSYAGLNQPQHF
>TRBV19|TRBD2|TRBJ2-3|NA
TGTGCCAGTAGAGCTAGCGGGGGGGGCACAGATACGCAGTATTTT
CASRASGGGTDTQYF
>TRBV5-1|TRBD2|TRBJ2-7|NA
TGCGCCAGCAGCTGGGAGACTAGCGGGGGGCGAGAGCAGTACTTC
CASSWETSGGREQYF
>TRBV4-1|NA|TRBJ2-6|NA
TGCGCCAGCAGCCAAGTAGAGGGGGCTGGGGCCAACGTCCTGACTTTC
CASSQVEGAGANVLTF
>TRBV14|TRBD2|TRBJ2-5|NA
TGTGCCAGCAGCCAATCGCCTAGCGGGAGTTTCCAGTACTTC
CASSQSPSGSFQYF
>TRBV4-3|TRBD2|TRBJ2-2|NA
TGCGCCAGCAACAGGCTAGCGGGAAGTACCGGGGAGCTGTTTTTT
CASNRLAGSTGELFF
>TRBV5-5|TRBD1|TRBJ1-4|NA
TGTGCCAGCAGCTTAACAGGGGGAGGGGTTGAAAAACTGTTTTTT
CASSLTGGGVEKLFF
>TRBV19|NA|TRBJ2-1|few
TGTGCCAGTAGTATAGAGGGGGCCTCCTACAATGAGCAGTTCTTC
CASSIEGASYNEQFF
>TRBV7-3|TRBD2|TRBJ2-1|NA
TGTGCCAGCAGCCTAAATGGCCATGGTCTCGGAGCGGGGGGCTCCTACAATGAGCAGTTCTTC
CASSLNGHGLGAGGSYNEQFF
>TRBV23-1|NA|TRBJ1-5|NA
TGCGCCAGCAGTCAATTTGCAGGGTCCGGCAATCAGCCCCAGCATTTT
CASSQFAGSGNQPQHF
>TRBV5-1|NA|TRBJ2-5|NA
TGCGCCAGCAGCTTGGCCGGGACCTCCCGAGAGACCCAGTACTTC
CASSLAGTSRETQYF
>TRBV7-3|TRBD1|TRBJ2-1|NA
TGTGCCAGCAGCAGAACAGGGGGCGCCGTTGGTTCCTACAATGAGCAGTTCTTC
CASSRTGGAVGSYNEQFF
>TRBV4-3|TRBD2|TRBJ2-3|many
TGCGCCAGCAGTCCCGGACTAGCGGGAGGGCCGACAGATACGCAGTATTTT
CASSPGLAGGPTDTQYF
>TRBV9|NA|TRBJ2-5|NA
TGTGCCAGCAGCCTCATCGAGGGAATCCAAGAGACCCAGTACTTC
CASSLIEGIQETQYF
>TRBV5-1|TRBD1|TRBJ1-1|NA
TGCGCCAGCACCAGGGGGGCGCTTGACACTGAAGCTTTCTTT
CASTRGALDTEAFF
>TRBV5-1|TRBD2|TRBJ2-5|once
TGCGCCAGCAGAACTAGCGGGAGTTTCGAAGAGACCCAGTACTTC
CASRTSGSFEETQYF
>TRBV29-1|NA|TRBJ2-7|few
TGCAGCGTTGGGGGGGACTCCTACGAGCAGTACTTC
CSVGGDSYEQYF
>TRBV18|NA|TRBJ1-1|NA
TGTGCCAGCTCACCCTCGACAGGGAACACTGAAGCTTTCTTT
CASSPSTGNTEAFF
>TRBV27|TRBD1|TRBJ1-1|NA
TGTGCCAGCAGTTTACTGGGAGGGCAGGGGGGACTAGAAGCTTTCTTT
CASSLLGGQGGLEAFF
>TRBV12-3/TRBV12-4|NA|TRBJ1-2|NA
TGTGCCACCCATTTGGGGGGCTACACCTTC
CATHLGGYTF
>TRBV19|NA|TRBJ2-2|NA
TGTGCCAGTAGTATCCTCCTGACCTTATTTAACACCGGGGAGCTGTTTTTT
CASSILLTLFNTGELFF
>TRBV6-5|TRBD1|TRBJ2-2|NA
TGTGCCAGCAGGGGACAGGGGGCCTACACCGGGGAGCTGTTTTTT
CASRGQGAYTGELFF
>TRBV29-1|NA|TRBJ1-1|NA
TGCAGCGTTGTCTTGGGGGATGTGGGCACTGAAGCTTTCTTT
CSVVLGDVGTEAFF
>TRBV6-2/TRBV6-3|NA|TRBJ2-5|NA
TGTGCCAGCAGTTACTTGGGACTGGATAAAGAGACCCAGTACTTC
CASSYLGLDKETQYF
>TRBV9|NA|TRBJ2-1|NA
TGTGCCAGCAGGGCGACTTCAACACCACCCAATGAGCAGTTCTTC
CASRATSTPPNEQFF
>TRBV7-9|NA|TRBJ1-6|few
TGTGCCAGCAGCTTAGGTGCAGGCTTCTATAATTCACCCCTCCACTTT
CASSLGAGFYNSPLHF
>TRBV3-1/TRBV3-2|NA|TRBJ1-4|NA
TGTGCCAGCAGCTACCCGGACGGTCCAGGCAGGAATGAAAAACTGTTTTTT
CASSYPDGPGRNEKLFF
>TRBV27|NA|TRBJ1-2|NA
TGTGCCAGCAGTCCCCGGGAGAACTATGGCTACACCTTC
CASSPRENYGYTF
>TRBV2|TRBD1|TRBJ1-5|few
TGTGCCAGCAGTTCACAGGGGGCGCGGGACCAGCCCCAGCATTTT
CASSSQGARDQPQHF
>TRBV27|TRBD1|TRBJ2-7|NA
TGTGCCAGCAGCCCCGGGACAGGCGGGTACGAGCAGTACTTC
CASSPGTGGYEQYF
>TRBV7-2|NA|TRBJ2-5|NA
TGTGCCAGCAGCCCGGGCAGGGGAATGTCTGCTGGAGAGACCCAGTACTTC
CASSPGRGMSAGETQYF
>TRBV29-1|NA|TRBJ2-2|NA
TGCAGCGTCCGGTCTGCCGGGGAGCTGTTTTTT
CSVRSAGELFF
>TRBV9|NA|TRBJ2-1|NA
TGTGCCAGCAGCGTAGGAACCAGCTCCTACAATGAGCAGTTCTTC
CASSVGTSSYNEQFF
>TRBV7-9|TRBD2|TRBJ2-2|once
TGTGCCAGCAGCTCCTCGACTAGCGGGGGGGCGGGCACCGGGGAGCTGTTTTTT
CASSSSTSGGAGTGELFF
>TRBV5-5|TRBD1|TRBJ1-1|NA
TGTGCCAGCAGCTCGACAGGGGACCGGAGTGGAGCTTTCTTT
CASSSTGDRSGAFF
>TRBV15|NA|TRBJ2-3|NA
TGTGCCACCAGCATCGGCGGGACGGGGACAGATACGCAGTATTTT
CATSIGGTGTDTQYF
>TRBV6-1|NA|TRBJ1-1|NA
TGTGCCAGCAGTGAACCAGGAGTACAGGGAGAGGAAGCTTTCTTT
CASSEPGVQGEEAFF